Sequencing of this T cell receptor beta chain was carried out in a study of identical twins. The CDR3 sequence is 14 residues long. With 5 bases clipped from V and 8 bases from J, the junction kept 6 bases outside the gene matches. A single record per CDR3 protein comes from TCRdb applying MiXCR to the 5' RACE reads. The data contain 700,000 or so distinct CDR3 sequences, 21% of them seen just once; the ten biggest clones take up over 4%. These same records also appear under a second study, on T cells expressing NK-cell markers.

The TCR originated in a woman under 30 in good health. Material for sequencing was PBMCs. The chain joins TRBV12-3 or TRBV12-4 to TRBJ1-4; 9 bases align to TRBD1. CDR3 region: CASSGQGLPEKLFF. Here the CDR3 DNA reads TGTGCCAGCAGTGGACAGGGGCTGCCAGAAAAACTGTTTTTT.